Each of the 21 T cell receptor beta chains below was sequenced from the same sample in a study of blood T cell repertoires in COVID-19. Generated by immunoSEQ multiplex PCR, the TCRdb table keeps only in-frame clones and is missing some. The repertoire holds 250,000 to 400,000 clones, approximately 88% seen once, with 1.5% to 2% in the top ten. The material sequenced was peripheral blood. These receptor sequences come from a woman in her 30s with COVID-19, enrolled during active disease.

The count of this clone is one. This chain connects TRBV5-4 to TRBJ2-4; TRBD1 agrees at 8 bases. The CDR3 sequence is 14 residues long. Germline CDR1 and CDR2: SGHNT and YYREEE (reference sequence). The J segment lost 7 bases and the V segment lost 4 bases, leaving 7 bases of the junction unmatched. The CDR3 sequence: CASSAGQELNIQYF. The CDR3 nucleotides read TGTGCCAGCAGCGCGGGACAGGAGTTGAACATTCAGTACTTC.

The V gene is TRBV5-4, the J gene TRBJ1-3, with D possibly matching TRBD1 (6 bases). V was shortened by 4 bases and J by 0 bases, with 14 bases between the two germline ends. Germline assignment: CDR1 SGHNT and CDR2 YYREEE (reference sequence). This CDR3 is 16 amino acids long. The CDR3 region has the DNA TGTGCCAGCAGCCACAGACAGGACGTCTCTGGAAACACCATATATTTT. This codes for CASSHRQDVSGNTIYF.

This clone has just one count. The genes are TRBV9 and TRBJ1-2; the D gene is possibly TRBD1 (5 bases). This CDR3 has 15 amino acids. V lost 1 base and J 6 bases, leaving 16 bases between the germline ends. In germline, CDR1 is SGDLS, CDR2 YYNGEE. For the CDR3, the DNA is TGTGCCAGCAGCGTAACGAGGGGAGGATATGATGGCTACACCTTC. This translates into CASSVTRGGYDGYTF.

This chain joins TRBV6-5 and TRBJ2-3; 11 nucleotides agree with TRBD2. There are 14 residues in the CDR3. The germline V gene encodes CDR1 MNHEY and CDR2 SVGAGI. Losses at the gene ends were 7 bases for V and 3 bases for J; bases not matched to a gene: 3. The CDR3 here is CASILAGATDTQYF. In DNA, the CDR3 is TGTGCCAGCATACTAGCGGGGGCTACAGATACGCAGTATTTT.

The CDR3 spells CASSLGGGARDTQYF. CDR3 DNA: TGTGCCAGCAGTTTAGGCGGGGGGGCTCGGGATACGCAGTATTTT. J is TRBJ2-3 and V is TRBV28, with 9 bases identical to TRBD2. The junction had 6 bases not matched to a gene; V was cut back by 2 bases and J by 6 bases. The CDR3 runs to 15 residues. Per the germline V gene, CDR1 is MDHEN and CDR2 is SYDVKM.

The count of this clone is one. The CDR3 protein is CASSFSGDTTQETQYF. CDR3 DNA: TGTGCCAGCAGTTTCAGCGGGGACACTACTCAAGAGACCCAGTACTTC. The V and J genes are TRBV27 and TRBJ2-5; tentative D call: TRBD2 (7 bases). Germline values: CDR1 MNHEY, CDR2 SMNVEV (reference sequence). The CDR3 runs to 16 residues. V gave up 3 bases and J gave up 2 bases, with 16 bases separating them.

The chain employs TRBV7-9 and TRBJ1-1; 8 nucleotides agree with TRBD1. Per the germline V gene, CDR1 is SEHNR and CDR2 is FQNEAQ (reference sequence). The CDR3 is 12 residues long. Trimming cost V 6 bases and J 7 bases; bases outside gene matches: 4. The CDR3 DNA reads TGTGCCAGCAGTTTGGACAGGGATGAAGCTTTCTTT. Translated, it gives CASSLDRDEAFF.

The V and J genes are TRBV7-9 and TRBJ1-5, with D maybe TRBD1 (6 bases). V shed 4 bases and J shed 2 bases, with 15 bases lying between them. Germline V gives CDR1 SEHNR, CDR2 FQNEAQ (reference sequence). The CDR3 has 16 residues. The DNA for the CDR3 is TGTGCCAGCAGCTCGGCTATGACAGGACGCAATCAGCCCCAGCATTTT. It translates to CASSSAMTGRNQPQHF. The variable domain in full, completed from reference TRBV7-9 and TRBJ1-5, reads DTGVSQNPRHKITKRGQNVTFRCDPISEHNRLYWYRQTLGQGPEFLTYFQNEAQLEKSRLLSDRFSAERPKGSFSTLEIQRTEQGDSAMYLCASSSAMTGRNQPQHFGDGTRLSIL.

The chain links TRBV6-5 to TRBJ1-1; D perhaps matches TRBD1 (6 bases). The germline CDR1 and CDR2 sequences are MNHEY and SVGAGI. The V end lost 5 bases, the J end lost 4 bases, and 17 bases lay between the germline ends. CDR3 size: 15 residues. The CDR3 region has the DNA TGTGCCAGCAGTACCCTCAGGGGTGCGATCACTGAAGCTTTCTTT. Translation gives CASSTLRGAITEAFF.

The V and J genes are TRBV18 and TRBJ1-2; tentatively, D is TRBD1 (5 bases). The germline V gene encodes CDR1 KGHSH and CDR2 LQKENI. V was cut by 4 bases and J by 3 bases, with 12 bases left in between. The CDR3 consists of 14 residues. The CDR3 protein is CASSLQGADYGYTF. Written as DNA, the CDR3 is TGTGCCAGCTCACTTCAGGGCGCAGACTATGGCTACACCTTC. Filled out from reference TRBV18 and TRBJ1-2, the complete variable domain reads NAGVMQNPRHLVRRRGQEARLRCSPMKGHSHVYWYRQLPEEGLKFMVYLQKENIIDESGMPKERFSAEFPKEGPSILRIQQVVRGDSAAYFCASSLQGADYGYTFGSGTRLTVV.

This chain's CDR3 is CATSRSGGVSGELFF. CDR3 nucleotides: TGTGCCACCAGCAGGAGCGGGGGAGTATCCGGGGAGCTGTTTTTT. The chain employs TRBV15 and TRBJ2-2, with 8 bases that match TRBD2. Germline V gene data show CDR1 as LNHNV and CDR2 as YYDKDF (reference sequence). This CDR3 has 15 residues. The ends lost 3 bases at V and 6 bases at J; junction bases unmatched: 6.

V is TRBV28 and J is TRBJ1-6; 10 bases agree with TRBD1. The CDR3 runs 14 residues. V was clipped by 4 bases and J by 13 bases; unmatched bases: 7. Germline V gene lookup returns CDR1 MDHEN and CDR2 SYDVKM. In DNA, the CDR3 is TGTGCCAGCAGTTCGGGGACAGGGGAATCGCCCCTCCACTTT. Translation gives CASSSGTGESPLHF.

This clone showed up just a few times. Other DNA sequences in this sample translate to the same CDR3. V gene TRBV5-4 combines with J gene TRBJ1-6; TRBD1 might be the D (6 bases). Trimming pared 1 base from V and 9 bases from J, leaving 11 bases between. The CDR3 is 14 amino acids. Germline assignment: CDR1 SGHNT and CDR2 YYREEE (reference sequence). CDR3 DNA: TGTGCCAGCAGCTTGCAGGGGCTTGGTTCACCCCTCCACTTT. Its protein is CASSLQGLGSPLHF.

This chain uses TRBV19 with TRBJ2-3, with TRBD2 matching over 9 bases. Germline V gene sequence: CDR1 LNHDA, CDR2 SQIVND (reference sequence). V lost 4 bases and J lost 7; bases outside the gene matches: 9. The CDR3 totals 15 residues. CDR3 in DNA: TGTGCCAGTAGTAGCGGGGGGGGCTCAGGTTATACGCAGTATTTT. This codes for CASSSGGGSGYTQYF.

The chain joins TRBV4-3 to TRBJ2-2; TRBD2 matches at 7 bases. This CDR3 contains 17 residues. CDR1 is LGHNA, CDR2 YSLEER, per germline. Trimming cost V 4 bases and J 5 bases; bases outside gene matches: 13. CDR3 loop: CASSPRTSSGRTGELFF. CDR3 sequence (DNA): TGCGCCAGCAGCCCCCGAACGTCTAGCGGCCGAACCGGGGAGCTGTTTTTT.

CDR3 protein: CASSPPATGNTEAFF. Written as DNA, the CDR3 is TGTGCCAGCAGCCCCCCCGCGACAGGGAACACTGAAGCTTTCTTT. This chain uses TRBV7-9 with TRBJ1-1; TRBD1 is a possible D gene (6 bases). The CDR3 extends over 15 amino acids. CDR1 SEHNR and CDR2 FQNEAQ come from the germline V gene (reference sequence). V dropped 5 bases and J dropped 1 base, with 14 bases sitting between them.

The chain couples TRBV2 to TRBJ1-1, with TRBD1 identical over 9 bases. Germline V gene lookup returns CDR1 SNHLY and CDR2 FYNNEI. There are 15 residues in the CDR3. With 6 bases clipped from V and 5 bases from J, the junction kept 10 bases outside the gene matches. The CDR3 here is CASRRETGGRTEAFF. The DNA for the CDR3 is TGTGCCAGCAGGCGGGAGACAGGGGGGAGGACTGAAGCTTTCTTT.

This clone was counted once. The gene calls are TRBV4-2 and TRBJ1-4, with unresolved D. Looked up from germline, CDR1 is LGHNA and CDR2 is YNFKEQ. V shed 4 bases and J shed 0 bases, with 15 bases lying between them. The CDR3 spans 17 residues. The CDR3 spells CASSLTPYGATNEKLFF. As DNA, the CDR3 is TGTGCCAGCAGCCTCACACCCTACGGGGCAACTAATGAAAAACTGTTTTTT.

The gene calls are TRBV5-4 and TRBJ2-5; D gene ambiguous. The germline V gene encodes CDR1 SGHNT and CDR2 YYREEE (reference sequence). The CDR3 spans 14 residues. V gave up 0 bases and J gave up 2 bases, with 8 bases separating them. In DNA form, the CDR3 reads TGTGCCAGCAGCTTGGGACTGGAGCAAGAGACCCAGTACTTC. Translation: CASSLGLEQETQYF.

In its sample, this clone was seen once. The chain employs TRBV27 and TRBJ2-1; D not resolved. Germline loops: CDR1 MNHEY, CDR2 SMNVEV (reference sequence). V shed 6 bases and J shed 5 bases, with 8 bases lying between them. CDR3 size: 12 residues. The CDR3: CASSVGNNEQFF. The CDR3 coding sequence is TGTGCCAGCAGCGTCGGTAACAATGAGCAGTTCTTC.

This chain links TRBV5-5 with TRBJ1-1; D gene ambiguous. The CDR3 loop spans 13 amino acids. In germline, CDR1 is SGHKS, CDR2 YYEKEE (reference sequence). Trimming removed 4 bases from V and 2 bases from J, with 9 bases in between. This chain's CDR3 is CASSPYTNTEAFF. The CDR3 DNA reads TGTGCCAGCAGCCCTTACACCAACACTGAAGCTTTCTTT.